The TCR beta chain under discussion was sequenced for a study of T cell repertoires in cytomegalovirus infection (dated by TCRdb to about 2019). Study-wide context: Because public TCR beta signatures pointed to carriage of CMV infection together with the matching HLA type, the HLA type of each donor mattered for the analysis.

Reads for this sample came from an Illumina HiSeq 1500. TCRdb redid the processing of the public reads, applying fastp at Q25 and MiXCR, and retained in-frame beta chains. Duplicate CDR3 protein sequences are folded into a single record with the most common DNA and genes. The sample profile shows about 68,000 distinct CDR3 sequences; more than 20% of them were found once. The ten top clones hold approximately 79% of the sample. Overall study outcomes, separate from this receptor: In both this cohort and an independent roughly 350-donor cohort, the cumulative frequency of public TCR beta family members distinguished carriers of CMV infection plus the relevant HLA type. In the ex vivo response, HLA-C-restricted CMV-specific TCR beta clonotypes were dominant, and in two of eight donors the single most frequent clonotype came from this HLA-C-restricted group.

This clonotype was observed a few times. No cognate antigen has been identified for it. Nothing much larger sits one base from this clone, and base qualities are not available. The CDR1 and CDR2 encoded by the germline V gene are SNHLY and FYNNEI. Its CDR3 holds 14 amino acids, cysteine through phenylalanine. The retained sequence is limited to the CDR3, 42 bases, with the frame set at the first base. Clipping removes 8 bases from V and 3 bases from J, with 7 as the unmatched junction base count. The sequence links TRBV2 to TRBJ1-5; the central 7 bases match TRBD1. Source material: PBMCs, sequenced either directly or after in vitro stimulation (not recorded which). This clonotype was sampled from a human donor in good health (CMV status not recorded). Some clones in this sample may be carry-over from other donors' samples. DNA sequence: TGTGCCAGCGGGATGGGGACAGCCAATCAGCCCCAGCATTTT. It translates as CASGMGTANQPQHF.